This T cell receptor (beta chain) was captured by sequencing in a study of response to subunit inactivated influenza vaccine. In regard to this clonotype: Its antigen is as yet unknown.

Overall study results and limits: T cells newly recruited by each seasonal influenza vaccination are few, the authors suggested.

TCRdb redid the calling of the RT-PCR reads with MiXCR, one entry per CDR3 protein. The data contain roughly 500,000 distinct CDR3 sequences, about 25% of them singletons. Trimming shortened V by 6 bases and J by 4 bases, and 16 bases separated the two germline ends. CDR3 length: 15 residues. Germline loops: CDR1 SEHNR, CDR2 FQNEAQ (reference sequence). The sequence was obtained from a man aged 50-59 years who received an inactivated influenza vaccine. The sample consisted of CD4+ T cells sorted from PBMCs, taken less than 6 days after vaccination. The gene calls are TRBV7-9 and TRBJ2-1; possibly TRBD1 for D (5 bases). CDR3 protein: CASSRNTDRYNEQFF. The CDR3 bases are TGTGCCAGCAGTCGAAACACTGACAGATACAATGAGCAGTTCTTC. Full variable domain (outside the CDR3, taken from reference TRBV7-9 and TRBJ2-1): DTGVSQNPRHKITKRGQNVTFRCDPISEHNRLYWYRQTLGQGPEFLTYFQNEAQLEKSRLLSDRFSAERPKGSFSTLEIQRTEQGDSAMYLCASSRNTDRYNEQFFGPGTRLTVL.